This note documents a single T cell receptor (beta chain) sequence. Primers: 60 Vbeta forward and 13 Jbeta reverse. Repertoires were generated with immunoSEQ multiplex PCR, while TCRdb's copy carries only in-frame clones and drops some. The repertoire has around 150,000 clones, 80% of them found once; the top ten carry over 1%. Between the trimmed V and J ends, which lost 6 bases and 2 bases, there was a span of 16 bases. The germline gives CDR1 MDHEN, CDR2 SYDVKM. The CDR3 is 15 amino acids. This entry is derived from a study of cytomegalovirus exposure and HLA in healthy donors. The source material was PBMCs. The TCR comes from a woman in her fifties or sixties in good health and CMV-seronegative. The chain joins TRBV28 to TRBJ1-2; D is possibly TRBD1 (5 bases). As DNA, the CDR3 is TGTGCCAGCAGCCGCATCACTGCAGGGAACTATGGCTACACCTTC. As protein: CASSRITAGNYGYTF.